The clone carrying this T cell receptor (beta chain) has a single count. Other DNA sequences in this specimen translate into the identical CDR3. The data derive from a study of blood T cell repertoires in COVID-19. For the study at large: PBMCs, B-cell-depleted T cells, or T cells were the source of the cDNA or gDNA that made up the material.

Looked up from germline, CDR1 is SGHTA and CDR2 is FQGNSA. This CDR3 is built from 14 residues. The V and J ends lost 5 bases and 1 base, in that order; junction bases with no gene match: 3. Per the original data handling: Reference gene primer amplification in the assay estimated nucleated cell counts. This table comes from immunoSEQ multiplex PCR, and its TCRdb copy is limited to in-frame clones, with some not included. Clone size and the V and J calls come from that table; the DNA yielded D and trimming. The sample includes 200,000 to 250,000 clones, over 65% of them seen just once. Recruits, aged about 18 to 95 years, lived in 25 or so US areas.

The J gene is TRBJ2-3, the V gene TRBV7-2; 7 nucleotides align to TRBD1. The sample was PBMCs or T cells enriched from blood (not recorded which). This receptor was obtained from a woman aged 60 to 75 who had recovered from COVID-19. The CDR3 nucleotides are TGTGCCAGCAGCCTCACAGGGGGCACAGATACGCAGTATTTT. Translated, it gives CASSLTGGTDTQYF.